The 31 T cell receptor beta chains below all came from one sample that was sequenced in a study of control samples from healthy donors and cancer patients (dated by TCRdb to 2019 to 2021). Libraries came from the immunoSEQ multiplex PCR assay. TCRdb retrieved this table from immuneACCESS and kept in-frame rearrangements only. Not all clones are present; in checked studies, unresolved V genes account for under half, and no reason is known for the remainder. The table for this sample lists 250,000 to 300,000 clones; more than 65% of them were counted only once. Less than 15% of the sample goes to the ten largest clones. Source material: PBMCs. The source is a woman aged 60-75 years with lung cancer.

V and J are TRBV5-4 and TRBJ2-5; 11 bases are shared with TRBD1. Losses at the gene ends were 4 bases for V and 5 bases for J; bases not matched to a gene: 10. In germline, CDR1 is SGHNT, CDR2 YYREEE (reference sequence). The CDR3 spans 16 residues. CDR3: CASSPGQGVLGETQYF. In DNA form, the CDR3 reads TGTGCCAGCAGCCCGGGACAGGGGGTTCTAGGGGAGACCCAGTACTTC.

The chain recombines TRBV12-5 with TRBJ2-3, with 10 nucleotides matching TRBD1. The trim removed 5 bases at V and 4 bases at J, leaving 3 bases unmatched. CDR1 LGHNT and CDR2 FRNRAP come from the germline V gene. The CDR3 is 14 residues long. In DNA form, the CDR3 reads TGTGCTAGTGGTCCGGGACAGGGGCCAGATACGCAGTATTTT. Its translation is CASGPGQGPDTQYF.

The V gene is TRBV16, the J gene TRBJ2-2; no reliable D call. V was clipped by 0 bases and J by 4 bases, with 6 bases between them. Germline CDR1 reads KGHSY; CDR2 reads FQNENV. The CDR3 extends over 14 amino acids. The CDR3 DNA reads TGTGCCAGCAGCCAATCGATTGCCACCGGGGAGCTGTTTTTT. It encodes CASSQSIATGELFF.

The chain uses TRBV6-5 and TRBJ2-2; 7 bases match TRBD1. The CDR3 spans 15 residues. Germline lookup yields CDR1 MNHEY and CDR2 SVGAGI. V trimming: 7 bases; J trimming: 4 bases; junction bases outside the gene matches: 9. CDR3 DNA: TGTGCCAGCACCCAAACCAGGGGGTCCACCGGGGAGCTGTTTTTT. Protein: CASTQTRGSTGELFF.

The chain is built from TRBV3-1 (or the pseudogene TRBV3-2) and TRBJ1-1; D gene unclear. Trimming shortened V by 0 bases and J by 2 bases, and 10 bases separated the two germline ends. The CDR3 has 15 residues. Germline V gene sequence: CDR1 LGHDT, CDR2 YNNKEL (reference sequence). CDR3 coding DNA: TGTGCCAGCAGCCAAGAGAGCTCGGGCAACACTGAAGCTTTCTTT. It encodes CASSQESSGNTEAFF.

The chain couples TRBV6-1 to TRBJ2-7, with 7 bases matching TRBD1. CDR1 and CDR2 from the germline V gene are MNHNS and SASEGT. Trimming at V came to 2 bases and at J to 4 bases, leaving 8 bases not matched to a gene. CDR3 length: 15 amino acids. This CDR3 reads CASSEFGQELYEQYF. For the CDR3, the DNA is TGTGCCAGCAGTGAATTCGGACAGGAATTATACGAGCAGTACTTC.

The chain joins TRBV18 to TRBJ2-5, with a weak D call TRBD2 (7 bases). Trimming cost V 3 bases and J 3 bases, with 14 bases left between them. The CDR3 has 15 amino acids. CDR1 is KGHSH, CDR2 LQKENI, per germline. The chain's CDR3 is CASSPRGATKETQYF. The CDR3 nucleotides read TGTGCCAGCTCACCCCGGGGGGCCACCAAAGAGACCCAGTACTTC.

The chain has TRBV2 and TRBJ2-7; the match to TRBD1 covers 7 bases. The CDR3 contains 15 residues. CDR1 is SNHLY, CDR2 FYNNEI, per germline. J gave up 2 bases and V 2 bases, and 6 bases lay outside the gene matches. CDR3 bases: TGTGCCAGCAGTGAACTGGGACAGACAACCTACGAGCAGTACTTC. Amino acids: CASSELGQTTYEQYF. Full variable domain (missing parts from reference TRBV2 and TRBJ2-7): EPEVTQTPSHQVTQMGQEVILRCVPISNHLYFYWYRQILGQKVEFLVSFYNNEISEKSEIFDDQFSVERPDGSNFTLKIRSTKLEDSAMYFCASSELGQTTYEQYFGPGTRLTVT.

The V call is TRBV11-2, the J call TRBJ2-5, with D unclear. V lost 2 bases, J lost 2 bases, and 24 bases lay in between. The CDR3 contains 19 residues. Germline-derived CDR1 and CDR2 are SGHAT and FQNNGV. Written as DNA, the CDR3 is TGTGCCAGCAGCTTATTTATGCTACGCCAAAGTCCCCCTCAAGAGACCCAGTACTTC. This encodes CASSLFMLRQSPPQETQYF.

The chain combines TRBV9 with TRBJ2-1, with 8 bases lining up with TRBD2. J lost 3 bases, V lost 0 bases, and 2 bases had no gene match. Germline V gives CDR1 SGDLS, CDR2 YYNGEE. The CDR3 extends over 15 amino acids. This chain's CDR3 is CASSVELADYNEQFF. CDR3 sequence (DNA): TGTGCCAGCAGCGTAGAACTAGCGGACTACAATGAGCAGTTCTTC.

J is TRBJ1-2 and V is TRBV5-1; D is possibly TRBD1 (5 bases). The germline V and J ends were trimmed by 0 bases and 10 bases, with 13 bases remaining between them. The CDR3 spans 13 residues. Germline CDR1 and CDR2: SGHRS and YFSETQ. The CDR3 loop reads CASSLAAGWDYTF. The CDR3 DNA sequence: TGCGCCAGCAGCTTGGCGGCAGGGTGGGACTACACCTTC.

The chain uses TRBV30 and TRBJ2-7; a weak D match, TRBD2 (6 bases). V lost 2 bases and J 3 bases, leaving 14 bases between the germline ends. The CDR3 contains 14 residues. Germline values: CDR1 GTSNPN, CDR2 SVGIG (reference sequence). In nucleotides, the CDR3 is TGTGCCTGGAGTCGACCGTCCGGGGGCTACGAGCAGTACTTC. Translated: CAWSRPSGGYEQYF.

The chain uses TRBV19 and TRBJ1-1; D is ambiguous. CDR3 length: 15 amino acids. The germline V gene encodes CDR1 LNHDA and CDR2 SQIVND (reference sequence). Trimming took off 5 bases at V and 4 bases at J, with 17 bases between the two ends. This chain's CDR3 is CASSPRAGRSTEAFF. Here the CDR3 DNA reads TGTGCCAGTAGTCCGAGGGCCGGAAGGAGCACTGAAGCTTTCTTT.

This clone has only a few counts. The rearrangement links TRBV2 to TRBJ2-5; tentatively, D is TRBD2 (6 bases). The CDR3 length is 12 residues. From germline, CDR1 is SNHLY and CDR2 FYNNEI. The V end lost 7 bases, the J end lost 5 bases, and 11 bases lay between the germline ends. The CDR3 reads CASIGGGETQYF. CDR3 nucleotide sequence: TGTGCCAGCATCGGGGGTGGGGAGACCCAGTACTTC.

V is TRBV9 and J is TRBJ1-3, with 7 bases fitting TRBD1. The CDR3 has 16 residues. V dropped 4 bases and J dropped 0; count of bases not matched to a gene: 7. Germline loops: CDR1 SGDLS, CDR2 YYNGEE. The DNA of the CDR3 is TGTGCCAGCAGCCCGGGGGGACAGCTCTCTGGAAACACCATATATTTT. It is translated as CASSPGGQLSGNTIYF. The full variable domain, with the rest looked up from reference TRBV9 and TRBJ1-3, is DSGVTQTPKHLITATGQRVTLRCSPRSGDLSVYWYQQSLDQGLQFLIQYYNGEERAKGNILERFSAQQFPDLHSELNLSSLELGDSALYFCASSPGGQLSGNTIYFGEGSWLTVV.

CDR3: CASSREAEAFF. CDR3 nucleotides: TGTGCCAGCAGTAGGGAAGCTGAAGCTTTCTTT. The V gene is TRBV7-9, the J gene TRBJ1-1, with unresolved D. The CDR3 consists of 11 residues. V lost 6 bases, J lost 6 bases, and 8 bases lay in between. Germline V CDR1 and CDR2: SEHNR, FQNEAQ (reference sequence). Full variable domain (remainder filled in from reference TRBV7-9 and TRBJ1-1): DTGVSQNPRHKITKRGQNVTFRCDPISEHNRLYWYRQTLGQGPEFLTYFQNEAQLEKSRLLSDRFSAERPKGSFSTLEIQRTEQGDSAMYLCASSREAEAFFGQGTRLTVV.

V and J are TRBV11-3 and TRBJ2-7, with 9 nucleotides matching TRBD1. Germline CDR1 reads SGHNT; CDR2 reads YENEEA. The junction had 1 base not matched to a gene; V was cut back by 4 bases and J by 0 bases. CDR3 length equals 14 residues. The chain's CDR3 is CASSSGQGSYEQYF. In DNA, the CDR3 is TGTGCCAGCAGCTCGGGACAGGGCTCCTACGAGCAGTACTTC.

The rearrangement joins TRBV19 to TRBJ2-2, with 7 bases that match TRBD1. The junction had 7 bases not matched to a gene; V was cut back by 3 bases and J by 3 bases. The length of the CDR3 is 16 residues. CDR1 is LNHDA, CDR2 SQIVND, per germline (reference sequence). This CDR3 is CASSIQGEPDTGELFF. CDR3 sequence (DNA): TGTGCCAGTAGTATCCAGGGGGAACCTGACACCGGGGAGCTGTTTTTT.

This chain uses TRBV28 with TRBJ1-5; D ambiguous. The V end lost 1 base, the J end lost 6 bases, and 10 bases lay between the germline ends. CDR1 is MDHEN, CDR2 SYDVKM, per germline. The CDR3 is 14 residues long. CDR3: CASSLSMVGQPQHF. As DNA, the CDR3 is TGTGCCAGCAGTTTATCAATGGTCGGTCAGCCCCAGCATTTT.

In this sample, this clone turned up once. This chain joins TRBV18 and TRBJ1-5, with a weak D call TRBD1 (5 bases). The length of the CDR3 is 14 residues. From germline, CDR1 is KGHSH and CDR2 LQKENI. Between the trimmed V and J ends, which lost 3 bases and 7 bases, there was a span of 13 bases. CDR3 coding DNA: TGTGCCAGCTCACCGGGGCAGGGAGGCCAGCCCCAGCATTTT. Its protein product is CASSPGQGGQPQHF.

V is TRBV6-5 and J is TRBJ1-1; no firm D call. In germline, CDR1 is MNHEY, CDR2 SVGAGI. The CDR3 totals 11 residues. V shed 10 bases and J shed 11 bases, with 17 bases lying between them. The CDR3 region is CATRALVVAFF. The CDR3 nucleotides are TGTGCCACCCGGGCCCTCGTTGTGGCTTTCTTT.

V is TRBV24-1 and J is TRBJ2-5, with D perhaps TRBD1 (5 bases). This CDR3 is built from 14 residues. Germline V gene sequence: CDR1 KGHDR, CDR2 SFDVKD. Trimming shortened V by 7 bases and J by 1 base, and 12 bases separated the two germline ends. CDR3 in amino acids: CATRGGALQETQYF. As DNA, the CDR3 is TGTGCCACCAGAGGTGGGGCCCTCCAAGAGACCCAGTACTTC.

This chain uses TRBV6-5 with TRBJ1-1; unclear D gene. Germline loops: CDR1 MNHEY, CDR2 SVGAGI. CDR3 length: 11 amino acids. Trimming removed 6 bases from V and 7 bases from J, with 9 bases in between. The CDR3, as DNA: TGTGCCAGCAGCCGGACGGGTGAAGCTTTCTTT. As protein: CASSRTGEAFF.

The chain joins TRBV2 to TRBJ1-6; a weak D match, TRBD1 (6 bases). V shed 5 bases and J shed 6 bases, with 11 bases lying between them. This CDR3 is 14 amino acids long. Germline values: CDR1 SNHLY, CDR2 FYNNEI. The CDR3 spells CASSFSQGNSPLHF. The CDR3 nucleotides read TGTGCCAGCAGTTTCTCACAGGGTAATTCACCCCTCCACTTT.

V usage is TRBV11-3 and J usage is TRBJ2-2; TRBD2 agrees at 9 bases. With V trimmed by 2 bases and J by 7 bases, 8 bases remained unmatched. The CDR3 contains 16 residues. Germline V gives CDR1 SGHNT, CDR2 YENEEA. The CDR3 sequence: CASSLSGGGAFGELFF. In DNA form, the CDR3 reads TGTGCCAGCAGCTTATCTGGCGGGGGGGCCTTCGGGGAGCTGTTTTTT.

This sequence joins TRBV5-1 and TRBJ1-1, with 7 positions matching TRBD1. Germline CDR1 SGHRS, CDR2 YFSETQ. V dropped 0 bases and J dropped 0; count of bases not matched to a gene: 2. This CDR3 region has 15 residues. CDR3 nucleotides: TGCGCCAGCAGCTTGGAGGGGACAGTGAACACTGAAGCTTTCTTT. Its protein is CASSLEGTVNTEAFF.

The V and J genes are TRBV19 and TRBJ1-2, with 8 bases that match TRBD1. Unmatched junction bases numbered 4, after V lost 3 bases and J lost 4 bases. The CDR3 sequence is 14 residues long. Germline V gene lookup returns CDR1 LNHDA and CDR2 SQIVND (reference sequence). CDR3: CASSIATGGYGYTF. Written as DNA, the CDR3 is TGTGCCAGTAGTATTGCAACAGGGGGCTATGGCTACACCTTC.

The gene calls are TRBV7-9 and TRBJ1-2; a weak D match, TRBD1 (5 bases). The CDR3 covers 12 residues. Trimming removed 4 bases from V and 8 bases from J, with 11 bases in between. Germline lookup yields CDR1 SEHNR and CDR2 FQNEAQ (reference sequence). The CDR3 DNA sequence: TGTGCCAGCAGCTCCTCCAGGGAGGGCTACACCTTC. Its protein product is CASSSSREGYTF. The full variable domain, with the rest looked up from reference TRBV7-9 and TRBJ1-2, is DTGVSQNPRHKITKRGQNVTFRCDPISEHNRLYWYRQTLGQGPEFLTYFQNEAQLEKSRLLSDRFSAERPKGSFSTLEIQRTEQGDSAMYLCASSSSREGYTFGSGTRLTVV.

This clone was picked up one time. This chain uses TRBV3-1 (or the pseudogene TRBV3-2) with TRBJ2-7, with 8 bases fitting TRBD2. The V gene end was trimmed by 1 base and the J gene end by 3 bases; junction bases not matched to a gene: 8. The length of the CDR3 is 16 residues. Germline CDR1 LGHDT, CDR2 YNNKEL (reference sequence). CDR3 residues: CASSQGLLAEFYEQYF. The CDR3 region has the DNA TGTGCCAGCAGCCAAGGCCTACTAGCGGAGTTCTACGAGCAGTACTTC.

V and J are TRBV6-5 and TRBJ1-1; 7 bases match TRBD1. J lost 4 bases, V lost 0 bases, and 8 bases had no gene match. Germline lookup yields CDR1 MNHEY and CDR2 SVGAGI. The CDR3 runs to 16 residues. The CDR3 DNA follows: TGTGCCAGCAGTTACTCGCGAGGGGGCTGGGGCACTGAAGCTTTCTTT. Translating it yields CASSYSRGGWGTEAFF.

The rearrangement links TRBV5-1 to TRBJ2-6; 9 bases line up with TRBD1. The J segment lost 0 bases and the V segment lost 0 bases, leaving 4 bases of the junction unmatched. The CDR3 runs 18 residues. Germline values: CDR1 SGHRS, CDR2 YFSETQ. CDR3 DNA sequence: TGCGCCAGCAGCTTGGGACAGGGGGGCGGCTCTGGGGCCAACGTCCTGACTTTC. This sequence encodes CASSLGQGGGSGANVLTF. The full variable domain, completed using reference TRBV5-1 and TRBJ2-6, is KAGVTQTPRYLIKTRGQQVTLSCSPISGHRSVSWYQQTPGQGLQFLFEYFSETQRNKGNFPGRFSGRQFSNSRSEMNVSTLELGDSALYLCASSLGQGGGSGANVLTFGAGSRLTVL.